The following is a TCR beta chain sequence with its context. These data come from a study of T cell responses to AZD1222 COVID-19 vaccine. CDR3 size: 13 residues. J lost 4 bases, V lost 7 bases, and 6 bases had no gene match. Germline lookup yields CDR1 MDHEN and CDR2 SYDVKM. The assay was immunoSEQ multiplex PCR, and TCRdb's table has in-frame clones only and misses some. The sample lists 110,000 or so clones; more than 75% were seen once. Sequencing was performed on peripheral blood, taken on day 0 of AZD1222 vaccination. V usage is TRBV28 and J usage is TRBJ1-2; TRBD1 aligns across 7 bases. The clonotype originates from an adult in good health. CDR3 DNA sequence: TGTGCCAGCAACAGGGGCGAGATCTATGGCTACACCTTC. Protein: CASNRGEIYGYTF.